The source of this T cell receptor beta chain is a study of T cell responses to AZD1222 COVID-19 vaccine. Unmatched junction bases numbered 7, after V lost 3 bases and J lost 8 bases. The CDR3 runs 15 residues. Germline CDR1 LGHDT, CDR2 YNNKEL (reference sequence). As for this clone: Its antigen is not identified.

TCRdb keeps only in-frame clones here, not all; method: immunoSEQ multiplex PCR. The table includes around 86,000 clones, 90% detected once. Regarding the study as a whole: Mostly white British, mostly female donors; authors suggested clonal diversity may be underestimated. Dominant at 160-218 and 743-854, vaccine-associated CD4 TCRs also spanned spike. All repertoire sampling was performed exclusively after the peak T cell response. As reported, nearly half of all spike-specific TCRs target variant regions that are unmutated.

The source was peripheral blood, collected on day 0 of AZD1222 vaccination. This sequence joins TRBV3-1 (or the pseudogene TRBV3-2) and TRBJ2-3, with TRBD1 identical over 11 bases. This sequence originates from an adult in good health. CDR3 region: CASSHWDRGKGTQYF. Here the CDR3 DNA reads TGTGCCAGCAGCCACTGGGACAGGGGGAAGGGTACGCAGTATTTT.